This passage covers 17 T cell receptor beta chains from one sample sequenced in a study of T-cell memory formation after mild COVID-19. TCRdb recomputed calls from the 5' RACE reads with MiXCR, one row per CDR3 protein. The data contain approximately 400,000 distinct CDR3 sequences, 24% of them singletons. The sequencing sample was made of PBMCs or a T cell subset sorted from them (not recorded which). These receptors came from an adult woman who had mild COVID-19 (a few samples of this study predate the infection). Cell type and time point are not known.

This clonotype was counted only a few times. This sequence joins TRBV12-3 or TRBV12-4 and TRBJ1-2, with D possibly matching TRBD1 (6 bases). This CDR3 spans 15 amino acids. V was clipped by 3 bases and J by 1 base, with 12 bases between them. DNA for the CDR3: TGTGCCAGCAGTTTTCCAGACAGGATTAACTATGGCTACACCTTC. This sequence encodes CASSFPDRINYGYTF.

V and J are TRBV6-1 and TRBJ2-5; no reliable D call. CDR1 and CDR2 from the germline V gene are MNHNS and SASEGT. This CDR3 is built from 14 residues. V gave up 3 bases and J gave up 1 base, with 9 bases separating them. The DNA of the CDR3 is TGTGCCAGCAGTGAGGGGATCCTCCAAGAGACCCAGTACTTC. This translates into CASSEGILQETQYF.

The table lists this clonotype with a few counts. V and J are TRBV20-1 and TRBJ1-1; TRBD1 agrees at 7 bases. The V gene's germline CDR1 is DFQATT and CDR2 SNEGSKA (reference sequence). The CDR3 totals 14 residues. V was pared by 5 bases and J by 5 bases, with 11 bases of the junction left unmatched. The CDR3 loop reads CSAPRVAGGTEAFF. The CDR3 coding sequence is TGCAGTGCTCCCCGGGTCGCAGGGGGGACTGAAGCTTTCTTT.

The CDR3 spells CASSHPGSGDTQYF. CDR3 DNA: TGCGCCAGCAGCCACCCGGGTTCGGGAGATACGCAGTATTTT. The J gene is TRBJ2-3, the V gene TRBV4-1, with unresolved D. The CDR3 covers 14 residues. Germline V CDR1 and CDR2: MGHRA, YSYEKL. V was trimmed by 3 bases and J by 5 bases, leaving 12 bases between them.

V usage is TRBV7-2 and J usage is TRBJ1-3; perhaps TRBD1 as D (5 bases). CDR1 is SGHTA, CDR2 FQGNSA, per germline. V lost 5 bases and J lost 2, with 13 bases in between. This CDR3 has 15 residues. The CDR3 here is CASSPWWGAGNTIYF. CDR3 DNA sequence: TGTGCCAGCAGCCCATGGTGGGGGGCTGGAAACACCATATATTTT.

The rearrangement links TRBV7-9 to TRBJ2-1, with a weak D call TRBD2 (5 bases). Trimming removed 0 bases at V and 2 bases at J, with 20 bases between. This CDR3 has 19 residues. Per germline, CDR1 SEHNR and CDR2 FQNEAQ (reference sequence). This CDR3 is CASSLAPVVRGWAYNEQFF. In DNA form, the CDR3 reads TGTGCCAGCAGCTTAGCTCCGGTGGTTCGGGGATGGGCCTACAATGAGCAGTTCTTC. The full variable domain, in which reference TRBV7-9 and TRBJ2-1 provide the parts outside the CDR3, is DTGVSQNPRHKITKRGQNVTFRCDPISEHNRLYWYRQTLGQGPEFLTYFQNEAQLEKSRLLSDRFSAERPKGSFSTLEIQRTEQGDSAMYLCASSLAPVVRGWAYNEQFFGPGTRLTVL.

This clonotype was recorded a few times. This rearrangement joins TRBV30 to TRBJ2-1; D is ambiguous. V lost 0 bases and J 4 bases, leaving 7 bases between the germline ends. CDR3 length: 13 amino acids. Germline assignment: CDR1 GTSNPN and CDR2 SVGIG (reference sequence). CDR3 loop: CAWSVWRYNEQFF. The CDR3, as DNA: TGTGCCTGGAGTGTCTGGCGGTACAATGAGCAGTTCTTC.

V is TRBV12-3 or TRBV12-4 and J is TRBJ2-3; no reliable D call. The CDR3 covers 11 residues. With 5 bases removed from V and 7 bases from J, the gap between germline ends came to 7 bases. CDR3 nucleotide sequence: TGTGCCAGCAGTCAGGCCCATACGCAGTATTTT. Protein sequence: CASSQAHTQYF.

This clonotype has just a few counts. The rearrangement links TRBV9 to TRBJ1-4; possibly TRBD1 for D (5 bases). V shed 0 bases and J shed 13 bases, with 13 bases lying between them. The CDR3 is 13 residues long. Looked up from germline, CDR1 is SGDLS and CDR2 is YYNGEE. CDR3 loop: CASSVDAGGGLFF. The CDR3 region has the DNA TGTGCCAGCAGCGTAGATGCCGGGGGGGGACTGTTTTTT.

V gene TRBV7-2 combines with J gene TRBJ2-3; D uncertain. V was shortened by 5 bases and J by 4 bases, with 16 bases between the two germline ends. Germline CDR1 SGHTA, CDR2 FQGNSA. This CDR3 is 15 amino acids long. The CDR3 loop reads CASSPPLQAPDTQYF. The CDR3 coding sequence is TGTGCCAGCAGCCCTCCCCTCCAGGCCCCAGATACGCAGTATTTT.

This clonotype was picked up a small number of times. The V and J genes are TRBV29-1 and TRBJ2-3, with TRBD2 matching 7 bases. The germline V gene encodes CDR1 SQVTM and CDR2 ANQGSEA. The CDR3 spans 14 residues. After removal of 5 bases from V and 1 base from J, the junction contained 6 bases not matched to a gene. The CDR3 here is CSVSSAGGTDTQYF. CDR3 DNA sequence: TGCAGCGTTTCTTCGGCGGGAGGCACAGATACGCAGTATTTT.

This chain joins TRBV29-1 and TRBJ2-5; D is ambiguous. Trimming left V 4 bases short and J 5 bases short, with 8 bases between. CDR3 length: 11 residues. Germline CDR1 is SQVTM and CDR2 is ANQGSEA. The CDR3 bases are TGCAGCGTTGTAGTCTCCGAGACCCAGTACTTC. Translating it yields CSVVVSETQYF. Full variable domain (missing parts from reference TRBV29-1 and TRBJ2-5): SAVISQKPSRDICQRGTSLTIQCQVDSQVTMMFWYRQQPGQSLTLIATANQGSEATYESGFVIDKFPISRPNLTFSTLTVSNMSPEDSSIYLCSVVVSETQYFGPGTRLLVL.

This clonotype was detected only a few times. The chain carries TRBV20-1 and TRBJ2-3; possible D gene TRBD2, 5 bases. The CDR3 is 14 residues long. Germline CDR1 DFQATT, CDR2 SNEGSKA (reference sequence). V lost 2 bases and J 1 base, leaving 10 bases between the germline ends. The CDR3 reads CSARPGTGTDTQYF. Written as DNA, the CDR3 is TGCAGTGCTAGACCGGGAACCGGCACAGATACGCAGTATTTT.

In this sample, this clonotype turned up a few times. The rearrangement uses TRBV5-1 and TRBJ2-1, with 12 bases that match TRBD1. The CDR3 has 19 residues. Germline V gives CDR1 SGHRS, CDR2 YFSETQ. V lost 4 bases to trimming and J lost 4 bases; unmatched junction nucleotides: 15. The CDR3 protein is CASSPWVRDRGRRYNEQFF. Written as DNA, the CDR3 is TGCGCCAGCAGCCCGTGGGTGCGGGACAGGGGGCGCAGATACAATGAGCAGTTCTTC.

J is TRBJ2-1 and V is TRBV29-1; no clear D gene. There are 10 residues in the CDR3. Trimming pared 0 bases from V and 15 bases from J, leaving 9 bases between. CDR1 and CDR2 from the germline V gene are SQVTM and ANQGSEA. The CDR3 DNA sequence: TGCAGCGTTGAAGACACTAAACGGTTCTTC. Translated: CSVEDTKRFF.

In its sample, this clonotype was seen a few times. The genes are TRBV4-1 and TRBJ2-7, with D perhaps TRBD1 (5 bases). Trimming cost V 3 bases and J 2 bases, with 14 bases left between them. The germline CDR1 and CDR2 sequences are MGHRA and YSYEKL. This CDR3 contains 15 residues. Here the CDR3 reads CASSHGDSRTYEQYF. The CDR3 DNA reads TGCGCCAGCAGCCACGGTGACAGTAGGACCTACGAGCAGTACTTC.

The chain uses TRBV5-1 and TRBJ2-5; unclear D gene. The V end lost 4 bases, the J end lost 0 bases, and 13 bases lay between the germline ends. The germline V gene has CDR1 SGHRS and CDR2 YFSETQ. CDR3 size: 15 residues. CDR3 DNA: TGCGCCAGCAGCGATCAAGCCTTGTACCAAGAGACCCAGTACTTC. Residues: CASSDQALYQETQYF.